Each of the 32 T cell receptor beta chains below was sequenced from the same sample in a study of blood T cells in healthy people across ages (dated by TCRdb to the mid-2010s). Libraries were made using 5' RACE. The listed sequencing device is Illumina HiSeq 2500. The second PCR ran for about 6 to 12 cycles and used a J-beta primer mix along with a sample-barcoded 5' primer. In TCRdb, the public reads were trimmed at Q25 with fastp and aligned with MiXCR, with productive beta chains retained. Every distinct CDR3 protein forms one entry, paired with its most common genes and DNA. In all, the sample holds under 1,000,000 distinct CDR3 sequences, and 36% of those were seen once. The ten largest make up 10% to 15% of the sample. Specimen: blood. These TCRs come from a man aged 18 to 30 in good health.

This clonotype was seen more than once but under ten times. The gene calls are TRBV12-3 or TRBV12-4 and TRBJ1-2, with a tentative D call TRBD1 (6 bases). CDR3 length: 15 residues. The ends were cut back, 3 bases at V and 2 bases at J, with 13 bases in the middle. The CDR3 bases are TGTGCCAGCAGTTTTTTAGGCGACAGGAACTATGGCTACACCTTC. It translates to CASSFLGDRNYGYTF.

The sample holds many counts of this clonotype. V usage is TRBV4-2 and J usage is TRBJ2-1, with 10 nucleotides matching TRBD1. The length of the CDR3 is 17 residues. V trimming: 1 base; J trimming: 5 bases; junction bases outside the gene matches: 8. Germline V gives CDR1 LGHNA, CDR2 YNFKEQ. This chain's CDR3 is CASSQVTGQGLNNEQFF. The CDR3 DNA sequence: TGTGCCAGCAGCCAAGTCACGGGACAGGGGCTTAACAATGAGCAGTTCTTC.

The chain links TRBV5-5 to TRBJ1-2; 7 positions agree with TRBD1. V lost 3 bases, J lost 7 bases, and 6 bases stayed unmatched. This CDR3 comprises 13 residues. The germline V gene has CDR1 SGHKS and CDR2 YYEKEE (reference sequence). The CDR3 nucleotides read TGTGCCAGCAGCTCACAGGGGCCGGGTGGCTACACCTTC. This sequence encodes CASSSQGPGGYTF.

The table lists this clonotype with a few counts. V is TRBV6-8 and J is TRBJ2-4, with a possible D match to TRBD2 (5 bases). The germline V gene encodes CDR1 MNHGY and CDR2 SAAAGT. V lost 4 bases, J lost 3 bases, and 19 bases lay in between. This CDR3 region has 17 residues. The CDR3 bases are TGTGCCAGCAGTTCTCCTCCGGGGTGTTCGGACAAAAACATTCAGTACTTC. This translates into CASSSPPGCSDKNIQYF.

This clonotype was seen only a few times. Its ends do not fully match the called genes, so a read error is possible. The chain uses TRBV20-1 and TRBJ2-1; a possible D gene is TRBD2 (6 bases). Germline CDR1 is DFQATT and CDR2 is SNEGSKA (reference sequence). This CDR3 is built from 12 residues. CDR3 nucleotides: TGCAGTGCTCGAGAAGGAGGGGCTGAGCAGTTCTTC. Its protein is CSAREGGAEQFF.

The gene calls are TRBV12-3 or TRBV12-4 and TRBJ2-3; D remains ambiguous. This CDR3 is built from 15 residues. Trimming cost V 5 bases and J 1 base, with 13 bases left between them. CDR3 sequence reads: CASSDDPLGTDTQYF. The CDR3 DNA follows: TGTGCCAGCAGTGACGACCCGCTGGGCACAGATACGCAGTATTTT.

In this sample, this clonotype turned up once. This may arise from a read error, as a much more abundant clone is one base away. This chain connects TRBV25-1 to TRBJ1-4; D not certain. Germline CDR1 and CDR2: MGHDK and SYGVNS. This CDR3 contains 13 residues. CDR3: CASSGEFNEELFF. CDR3 in DNA: TGTGCCAGCAGTGGAGAGTTTAATGAAGAACTGTTTTTT.

The chain uses TRBV5-5 and TRBJ1-1, with D uncertain. Germline V gives CDR1 SGHKS, CDR2 YYEKEE (reference sequence). CDR3 length equals 15 residues. V was trimmed by 2 bases and J by 1 base, leaving 12 bases between them. This CDR3 is CASSFSRGKNTEAFF. CDR3 in DNA: TGTGCCAGCAGCTTCTCCAGAGGGAAGAACACTGAAGCTTTCTTT.

The chain joins TRBV2 to TRBJ1-5, with 7 bases aligning to TRBD1. Germline trimming cut 6 bases from V and 0 bases from J; bases unmatched to any gene: 11. The CDR3 contains 17 residues. Germline CDR1 and CDR2: SNHLY and FYNNEI. CDR3 sequence: CASSQRGTANSNQPQHF. The CDR3 nucleotides are TGTGCCAGCAGCCAACGAGGGACAGCTAATAGCAATCAGCCCCAGCATTTT.

The CDR3 DNA reads TGCGCCAGCAGCCACCGGGACACATTGAATCAGCCCCAGCATTTT. Translated, it gives CASSHRDTLNQPQHF. The rearrangement uses TRBV4-1 and TRBJ1-5; possible D gene TRBD1, 6 bases. Germline V gene lookup returns CDR1 MGHRA and CDR2 YSYEKL. This CDR3 region has 15 residues. V was shortened by 3 bases and J by 4 bases, with 13 bases between the two germline ends.

This clonotype was found a few times. This rearrangement joins TRBV29-1 to TRBJ1-1; D not certain. Per the germline V gene, CDR1 is SQVTM and CDR2 is ANQGSEA. The CDR3 spans 13 residues. V was cut by 7 bases and J by 4 bases, with 16 bases left in between. The CDR3 DNA reads as TGCAGCGCCCCCACAATCGGTGGCACTGAAGCTTTCTTT. It translates to CSAPTIGGTEAFF.

This chain connects TRBV5-1 to TRBJ2-5; 7 nucleotides align to TRBD1. Looked up from germline, CDR1 is SGHRS and CDR2 is YFSETQ. The CDR3 runs 14 residues. V was clipped by 5 bases and J by 11 bases; unmatched bases: 15. The CDR3 DNA sequence: TGCGCCAGCAGTGTTCTAGGGGGCCAAGATGAGCAGTACTTC. Translating it yields CASSVLGGQDEQYF.

This clonotype was observed at least ten times. The V and J genes are TRBV10-3 and TRBJ2-1; D not certain. The CDR3 loop spans 12 amino acids. Germline V lookup: CDR1 ENHRY, CDR2 SYGVKD. The germline V and J ends were trimmed by 2 bases and 5 bases, with 4 bases remaining between them. The CDR3 here is CAISEKDNEQFF. The CDR3 nucleotides are TGTGCCATCAGTGAGAAGGACAATGAGCAGTTCTTC.

This clonotype turned up a few times. A read error may produce the germline difference seen at one junction end. The genes are TRBV7-9 and TRBJ2-3; tentatively, D is TRBD1 (5 bases). CDR3 length: 17 amino acids. Germline V gene lookup returns CDR1 SEHNR and CDR2 FQNEAQ (reference sequence). The CDR3 here is CASSSPGTNWGTGTQYF. CDR3 nucleotide sequence: TGTGCCAGCAGCTCCCCCGGAACAAATTGGGGCACAGGTACGCAGTATTTT.

This clonotype was counted ten times or more. The CDR3 protein is CASSYGPTYEQYF. DNA of the CDR3: TGTGCCAGCAGTTACGGGCCGACCTACGAGCAGTACTTC. J is TRBJ2-7 and V is TRBV6-5; D not certain. V was clipped by 2 bases and J by 2 bases, with 7 bases between them. Germline CDR1 is MNHEY and CDR2 is SVGAGI. The CDR3 consists of 13 residues.

Comment on this clonotype: A clone one base away is much larger, so this may be a read error. The chain links TRBV20-1 to TRBJ1-5; the D is unclear. Germline V CDR1 and CDR2: DFQATT, SNEGSKA (reference sequence). CDR3 length equals 13 residues. The CDR3 reads CSASFGSNQPEHF. Here the CDR3 DNA reads TGCAGTGCTAGCTTTGGGAGCAATCAGCCCGAGCATTTT.

This clonotype was detected a few times. J is TRBJ1-1 and V is TRBV12-3 or TRBV12-4, with D unresolved. Trimming shortened V by 2 bases and J by 8 bases, and 9 bases separated the two germline ends. This CDR3 comprises 12 residues. CDR3: CASSLRSVEAFF. In DNA form, the CDR3 reads TGTGCCAGCAGTTTACGGTCGGTAGAAGCTTTCTTT.

This clonotype has a handful of counts. This chain joins TRBV3-1 and TRBJ1-4; D gene unclear. The CDR3 totals 15 residues. Germline lookup yields CDR1 LGHDT and CDR2 YNNKEL (reference sequence). Trimming pared 3 bases from V and 8 bases from J, leaving 16 bases between. The CDR3, as DNA: TGTGCCAGCAGCCACGGGGAAGGTGTGCGGGAAAAACTGTTTTTT. It encodes CASSHGEGVREKLFF.

In its sample, this clonotype was seen a few times. V usage is TRBV11-2 and J usage is TRBJ2-1; 9 nucleotides align to TRBD1. The CDR3 is 16 amino acids. CDR1 is SGHAT and CDR2 is FQNNGV in the germline V gene. J was trimmed by 7 bases and V by 4 bases; bases with no gene match: 11. CDR3 bases: TGTGCCAGCAGCTCGATCCGGGACAGGGCTGTTAATGAGCAGTTCTTC. Translation gives CASSSIRDRAVNEQFF.

This clonotype was seen at least ten times. This sequence joins TRBV20-1 and TRBJ2-7; D remains unclear. V was trimmed by 7 bases and J by 5 bases, leaving 9 bases between them. Germline CDR1 reads DFQATT; CDR2 reads SNEGSKA (reference sequence). The length of the CDR3 is 10 residues. The CDR3 DNA reads TGCAGTGTCGGAAGTGACGAGCAGTACTTC. Translating it yields CSVGSDEQYF.

This clonotype was seen only a few times. V and J are TRBV3-1 and TRBJ2-3; D might be TRBD1 or TRBD2, each matching 6 bases. V was trimmed by 3 bases and J by 1 base, leaving 11 bases between them. CDR3 length: 15 residues. CDR1 and CDR2 (germline): LGHDT, YNNKEL (reference sequence). CDR3: CASSHDGGRTDTQYF. As DNA, the CDR3 is TGTGCCAGCAGCCATGACGGGGGCCGCACAGATACGCAGTATTTT.

On this clonotype: This may be a read error, as it is one base from a much larger clone. The chain couples TRBV12-3 or TRBV12-4 to TRBJ2-1, with D unclear. Trimming left V 6 bases short and J 7 bases short, with 10 bases between. The CDR3 totals 12 residues. The CDR3 coding sequence is TGTGCCAGCAGGGGAAGGAGAAATGAGCAGTTCTTC. Its translation is CASRGRRNEQFF.

This chain uses TRBV10-3 with TRBJ2-7; TRBD2 is a possible D gene (5 bases). From germline, CDR1 is ENHRY and CDR2 SYGVKD. Between the trimmed V and J ends, which lost 10 bases and 5 bases, there was a span of 15 bases. The CDR3 contains 12 residues. The CDR3 DNA follows: TGTGCCACCTGGGCCGCGGGCCACGAGCAGTACTTC. It is translated as CATWAAGHEQYF.

The chain employs TRBV5-6 and TRBJ1-1; D is perhaps TRBD1 (6 bases). The germline V gene has CDR1 SGHDT and CDR2 YYEEEE. V dropped 0 bases and J dropped 5 bases, with 14 bases sitting between them. CDR3 length: 15 amino acids. The CDR3 DNA follows: TGTGCCAGCAGCTTGGGAGTTGGGGGCTGGACTGAAGCTTTCTTT. Protein product: CASSLGVGGWTEAFF.

CDR3 in DNA: TGCGCCAGCAGCCAAGAACCGACATTAAGTCAGCCCCAGCATTTT. Translated: CASSQEPTLSQPQHF. V usage is TRBV4-1 and J usage is TRBJ1-5, with no clear D. Trimming removed 0 bases from V and 6 bases from J, with 12 bases in between. The CDR3 contains 15 residues. Per germline, CDR1 MGHRA and CDR2 YSYEKL.

This clonotype was observed at least ten times. This chain uses TRBV12-3 or TRBV12-4 with TRBJ1-2; D unresolved. CDR3 size: 14 residues. V was pared by 4 bases and J by 7 bases, with 16 bases between. The chain's CDR3 is CASSSGQAGSGYTF. As DNA, the CDR3 is TGTGCCAGCAGTTCCGGGCAGGCTGGGAGTGGCTACACCTTC.

The CDR3 DNA reads TGTGCCAGCAGCTTAGGGGGGGGGCATGAAAAACTGTTTTTT. It specifies CASSLGGGHEKLFF. The rearrangement joins TRBV7-2 to TRBJ1-4, with D possibly being TRBD1 (6 bases). From germline, CDR1 is SGHTA and CDR2 FQGNSA. Deletions cut 1 base from V and 6 bases from J, with 9 bases between. The CDR3 consists of 14 residues.

A word on this clonotype: A much larger clone lies a single base off, so this may be a read error. This chain uses TRBV4-3 with TRBJ2-5; TRBD2 matches at 11 bases. The V gene's germline CDR1 is LGHNA and CDR2 YSLEER. The CDR3 consists of 15 residues. The CDR3 here is CASSQRLAGQGTQYF. The CDR3 bases are TGCGCCAGCAGCCAACGACTAGCGGGGCAAGGGACCCAGTACTTC.

The chain joins TRBV4-1 to TRBJ2-7; 12 bases map to TRBD2. This CDR3 spans 16 amino acids. Germline assignment: CDR1 MGHRA and CDR2 YSYEKL. V gave up 4 bases and J gave up 0 bases; unmatched junction bases: 4. The CDR3 DNA follows: TGCGCCAGCAGCCCTCGGACTAGCGGGGACTCCTACGAGCAGTACTTC. This codes for CASSPRTSGDSYEQYF.

V is TRBV6-6 and J is TRBJ1-1, with 7 bases matching TRBD1. Germline values: CDR1 MNHNY, CDR2 SVGAGI (reference sequence). After removal of 5 bases from V and 4 bases from J, the junction contained 4 bases not matched to a gene. There are 13 residues in the CDR3. The CDR3 reads CASSKGTATEAFF. The CDR3 DNA is TGTGCCAGCAGTAAGGGGACAGCCACTGAAGCTTTCTTT.

On this clonotype itself: Sequence at one end of the junction differs from germline and may be a read error. This sequence joins TRBV10-3 and TRBJ2-7, with D possibly called TRBD1 or TRBD2 (6 bases each). The J call may be wrong; the DNA end is better matched by TRBJ2-5. CDR1 and CDR2 from the germline V gene are ENHRY and SYGVKD. This CDR3 is built from 12 residues. CDR3 sequence (DNA): TGTGTCATCAGCGTAGGGGGGGAGACCCAGTACTTC. Translating gives CVISVGGETQYF.

This clonotype was seen many times. The chain combines TRBV20-1 with TRBJ1-2; TRBD1 is a possible D gene (5 bases). The CDR3 runs 13 residues. Germline CDR1 reads DFQATT; CDR2 reads SNEGSKA (reference sequence). V lost 0 bases and J lost 3, with 8 bases in between. The chain's CDR3 is CSAREEGYYGYTF. The CDR3 nucleotides are TGCAGTGCTAGAGAGGAGGGGTACTATGGCTACACCTTC.